One sample yielded the 17 T cell receptor beta chains listed below, sequenced in a study of blood T cell repertoires in COVID-19. The repertoire was sequenced with immunoSEQ multiplex PCR; TCRdb's copy has only in-frame clones and lacks some. The table shows tens of thousands of clones, with 80% to 90% occurring only once. Sequencing was done on a sample of peripheral blood. The receptors shown here come from a woman aged 55-75 years with acute or convalescent COVID-19.

The V gene is TRBV5-1, the J gene TRBJ2-3, with D possibly matching TRBD1 (7 bases). The CDR3 length is 18 residues. V dropped 4 bases and J dropped 0 bases, with 21 bases sitting between them. Germline CDR1 reads SGHRS; CDR2 reads YFSETQ. CDR3 residues: CASSHSEGRGASTDTQYF. As DNA, the CDR3 is TGCGCCAGCAGCCATAGCGAGGGCAGGGGGGCTAGCACAGATACGCAGTATTTT.

The chain has TRBV3-1 (or the pseudogene TRBV3-2) and TRBJ1-1; 8 bases match TRBD1. The V and J ends lost 4 bases and 4 bases, in that order; junction bases with no gene match: 8. This CDR3 has 15 residues. The germline V gene has CDR1 LGHDT and CDR2 YNNKEL (reference sequence). This CDR3 reads CASSLTTGGLTEAFF. The CDR3 nucleotides read TGTGCCAGCAGCCTAACTACAGGGGGGCTCACTGAAGCTTTCTTT.

The rearrangement links TRBV28 to TRBJ1-1, with a tentative D call TRBD1 (5 bases). Trimming shortened V by 4 bases and J by 0 bases, and 15 bases separated the two germline ends. Germline lookup yields CDR1 MDHEN and CDR2 SYDVKM. The length of the CDR3 is 16 residues. The CDR3 bases are TGTGCCAGCAGTTATTACAGGACATTTATGAACACTGAAGCTTTCTTT. Translating it yields CASSYYRTFMNTEAFF. The full variable domain, with the rest looked up from reference TRBV28 and TRBJ1-1, is DVKVTQSSRYLVKRTGEKVFLECVQDMDHENMFWYRQDPGLGLRLIYFSYDVKMKEKGDIPEGYSVSREKKERFSLILESASTNQTSMYLCASSYYRTFMNTEAFFGQGTRLTVV.

With regard to this clone: An end of the junction does not agree with germline; a read error may underlie this. The chain is built from TRBV7-7 and TRBJ2-1, with 8 positions matching TRBD1. The CDR3 length is 18 residues. Germline values: CDR1 SSHAT, CDR2 FNYEAQ (reference sequence). The CDR3 loop reads CASSPSGQGWSSYNEQFF. The CDR3 bases are TGTGCTAGCAGCCCGAGTGGACAGGGTTGGAGCTCCTACAATGAGCAGTTCTTC.

The CDR3 reads CASSESWGRPGGEKLFF. CDR3 coding DNA: TGCGCCAGCAGTGAGTCGTGGGGGAGGCCTGGAGGGGAAAAACTGTTTTTT. The chain joins TRBV10-2 to TRBJ1-4; a weak D match, TRBD1 (5 bases). Trimming stripped 0 bases from V and 8 bases from J, with 19 bases between. In germline, CDR1 is WSHSY, CDR2 SAAADI. The CDR3 loop spans 17 amino acids.

This sequence joins TRBV11-3 and TRBJ1-3; D remains unclear. The V end lost 2 bases, the J end lost 0 bases, and 5 bases lay between the germline ends. There are 14 residues in the CDR3. In germline, CDR1 is SGHNT, CDR2 YENEEA. In nucleotides, the CDR3 is TGTGCCAGCAGCTTAACGGGCTCTGGAAACACCATATATTTT. This sequence encodes CASSLTGSGNTIYF. Full variable domain (outside the CDR3, taken from reference TRBV11-3 and TRBJ1-3): EAGVVQSPRYKIIEKKQPVAFWCNPISGHNTLYWYLQNLGQGPELLIRYENEEAVDDSQLPKDRFSAERLKGVDSTLKIQPAELGDSAVYLCASSLTGSGNTIYFGEGSWLTVV.

The V call is TRBV4-2, the J call TRBJ1-5, with D unresolved. CDR1 and CDR2 (germline): LGHNA, YNFKEQ. This CDR3 is 13 amino acids long. V was pared by 1 base and J by 7 bases, with 8 bases between. CDR3 DNA: TGTGCCAGCAGCCAAGGTGAGGAGCAGCCCCAGCATTTT. It is translated as CASSQGEEQPQHF.

The chain carries TRBV3-1 (or the pseudogene TRBV3-2) and TRBJ2-1, with 7 positions matching TRBD2. With V trimmed by 1 base and J by 7 bases, 4 bases remained unmatched. Germline loops: CDR1 LGHDT, CDR2 YNNKEL (reference sequence). The CDR3 runs to 14 residues. The CDR3 loop is CASSQGLAFNEQFF. Written as DNA, the CDR3 is TGTGCCAGCAGCCAAGGACTAGCTTTTAATGAGCAGTTCTTC.

This clone was counted a single time. The V gene is TRBV7-3, the J gene TRBJ1-2, with TRBD1 matching over 9 bases. With 9 bases clipped from V and 8 bases from J, the junction kept 10 bases outside the gene matches. The CDR3 is 13 residues long. Germline-derived CDR1 and CDR2 are SGHTA and FQGTGA. The DNA for the CDR3 is TGTGCCAGTGGGACAGGGAGGTTAGAGGGCTACACCTTC. Its protein product is CASGTGRLEGYTF. The entire variable domain, with the rest obtained from reference TRBV7-3 and TRBJ1-2, is as follows: GAGVSQTPSNKVTEKGKYVELRCDPISGHTALYWYRQSLGQGPEFLIYFQGTGAADDSGLPNDRFFAVRPEGSVSTLKIQRTERGDSAVYLCASGTGRLEGYTFGSGTRLTVV.

The gene calls are TRBV20-1 and TRBJ2-4; weak D call: TRBD2 (6 bases). Germline V CDR1 and CDR2: DFQATT, SNEGSKA (reference sequence). Trimming removed 6 bases at V and 10 bases at J, with 13 bases between. The CDR3 is 11 residues long. CDR3 amino acids: CSAQRAGIQYF. Here the CDR3 DNA reads TGCAGTGCCCAGCGGGCGGGGATTCAGTACTTC.

V gene TRBV3-1 (or the pseudogene TRBV3-2) combines with J gene TRBJ1-3; D remains ambiguous. CDR1 is LGHDT and CDR2 is YNNKEL in the germline V gene (reference sequence). The CDR3 contains 15 residues. V lost 0 bases and J 0 bases, leaving 6 bases between the germline ends. CDR3 nucleotides: TGTGCCAGCAGCCAAGAGAGAGACTCTGGAAACACCATATATTTT. This gives the protein CASSQERDSGNTIYF.

The chain recombines TRBV4-1 with TRBJ1-2; TRBD1 matches 7 bases. The germline V gene encodes CDR1 MGHRA and CDR2 YSYEKL. J gave up 2 bases and V 3 bases, and 3 bases lay outside the gene matches. The CDR3 length is 14 residues. The CDR3 sequence is CASSHQGQNYGYTF. The DNA for the CDR3 is TGCGCCAGCAGCCACCAGGGACAGAACTATGGCTACACCTTC.

This clone was seen only a few times. V and J are TRBV9 and TRBJ2-1; 9 bases are shared with TRBD2. Germline loops: CDR1 SGDLS, CDR2 YYNGEE. The CDR3 extends over 18 amino acids. The junction had 12 bases not matched to a gene; V was cut back by 0 bases and J by 5 bases. In nucleotides, the CDR3 is TGTGCCAGCAGCGTAGGTTGGGCTAGCGGGGACTCAAACAATGAGCAGTTCTTC. It translates to CASSVGWASGDSNNEQFF.

This chain uses TRBV7-2 with TRBJ1-3; D perhaps matches TRBD1 (6 bases). CDR3 length: 15 residues. Germline loops: CDR1 SGHTA, CDR2 FQGNSA. The V gene lost 3 bases and the J gene lost 4 bases, with 13 bases spanning the gap. The CDR3 bases are TGTGCCAGCAGCTTCCAGGGGACAACGGGAAACACCATATATTTT. Amino acid sequence: CASSFQGTTGNTIYF. The whole variable domain, filled in from reference TRBV7-2 and TRBJ1-3, reads GAGVSQSPSNKVTEKGKDVELRCDPISGHTALYWYRQSLGQGLEFLIYFQGNSAPDKSGLPSDRFSAERTGGSVSTLTIQRTQQEDSAVYLCASSFQGTTGNTIYFGEGSWLTVV.

J is TRBJ2-1 and V is TRBV7-8; D is undetermined. Germline V CDR1 and CDR2: SGHVS, FQNEAQ. The CDR3 totals 13 residues. Trimming took 7 bases from V and 7 from J, leaving 14 bases between them. The CDR3 here is CASTSPPVNEQFF. The CDR3 nucleotides read TGTGCCAGCACCTCGCCACCGGTAAATGAGCAGTTCTTC. The complete variable domain, with remaining parts taken from reference TRBV7-8 and TRBJ2-1, reads GAGVSQSPRYKVAKRGQDVALRCDPISGHVSLFWYQQALGQGPEFLTYFQNEAQLDKSGLPSDRFFAERPEGSVSTLKIQRTQQEDSAVYLCASTSPPVNEQFFGPGTRLTVL.

The chain has TRBV5-8 and TRBJ1-1; D is ambiguous. Germline CDR1 reads SGHTS; CDR2 reads YDEGEE. The V end was cut by 0 bases, the J end by 1 base, with 13 bases between. There are 16 residues in the CDR3. CDR3 region: CASSLGAPIKNTEAFF. CDR3 nucleotide sequence: TGTGCCAGCAGCTTGGGGGCCCCCATCAAGAACACTGAAGCTTTCTTT. Filled out from reference TRBV5-8 and TRBJ1-1, the complete variable domain reads EAGVTQSPTHLIKTRGQQATLRCSPISGHTSVYWYQQALGLGLQFLLWYDEGEERNRGNFPPRFSGRQFPNYSSELNVNALELEDSALYLCASSLGAPIKNTEAFFGQGTRLTVV.

The rearrangement joins TRBV28 to TRBJ1-2; D ambiguous. Trimming pared 7 bases from V and 9 bases from J, leaving 18 bases between. The CDR3 runs 13 residues. Germline values: CDR1 MDHEN, CDR2 SYDVKM. CDR3 sequence: CASTSPYTGSYTF. CDR3 nucleotides: TGTGCCAGCACTTCCCCGTATACCGGGAGCTACACCTTC.